This T cell receptor beta chain was documented in a study of T cells in Graves' hyperthyroidism and ophthalmopathy. Researchers took RNA transcripts and amplified the TCR beta CDR3 regions from them. HTBI primers drove first-round RT-PCR of the TCR CDR3. TCRdb used MiXCR to reprocess the multiplex PCR reads, holding one entry per CDR3 protein. The sample lists roughly 500,000 distinct CDR3 sequences, around 42% occurring once. The junction had 5 bases not matched to a gene; V was cut back by 4 bases and J by 5 bases. This CDR3 contains 13 residues. From germline, CDR1 is SGDLS and CDR2 YYNGEE. The sequence derives from an adult woman with Graves' disease, either hyperthyroidism or ophthalmopathy (not recorded which). This rearrangement joins TRBV9 to TRBJ2-5; 7 bases are shared with TRBD1. The sample consisted of peripheral blood or thyroid tissue (not recorded which). In DNA, the CDR3 is TGTGCCAGCAGCCCAGAGACAGGGGAGACCCAGTACTTC. The encoded protein is CASSPETGETQYF. Using reference TRBV9 and TRBJ2-5 for the parts outside the CDR3, the full variable domain is DSGVTQTPKHLITATGQRVTLRCSPRSGDLSVYWYQQSLDQGLQFLIQYYNGEERAKGNILERFSAQQFPDLHSELNLSSLELGDSALYFCASSPETGETQYFGPGTRLLVL.